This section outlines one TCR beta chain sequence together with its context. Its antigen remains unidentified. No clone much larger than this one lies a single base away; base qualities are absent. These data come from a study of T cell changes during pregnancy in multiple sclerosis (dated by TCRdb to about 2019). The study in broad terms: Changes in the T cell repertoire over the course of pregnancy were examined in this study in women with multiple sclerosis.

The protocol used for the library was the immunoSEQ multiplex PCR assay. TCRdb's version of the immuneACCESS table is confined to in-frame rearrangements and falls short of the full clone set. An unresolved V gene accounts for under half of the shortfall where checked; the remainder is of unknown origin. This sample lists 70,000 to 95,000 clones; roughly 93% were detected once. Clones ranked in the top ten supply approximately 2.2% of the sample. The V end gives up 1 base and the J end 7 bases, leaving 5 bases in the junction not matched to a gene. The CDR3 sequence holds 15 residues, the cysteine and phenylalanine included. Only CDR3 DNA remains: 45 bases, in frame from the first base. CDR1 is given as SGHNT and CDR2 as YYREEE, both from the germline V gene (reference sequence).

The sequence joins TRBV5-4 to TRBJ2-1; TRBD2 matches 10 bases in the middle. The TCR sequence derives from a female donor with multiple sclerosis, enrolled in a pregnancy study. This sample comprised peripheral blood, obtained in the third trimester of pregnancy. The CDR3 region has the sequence CASSLSSGRINEQFF. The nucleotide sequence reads TGTGCCAGCAGCTTGAGTAGCGGGAGGATAAATGAGCAGTTCTTC.